These T cell receptor beta chains were read from a single sample in a study of CD8 T cells in ankylosing spondylitis. Via MiXCR, TCRdb re-called the 5' RACE reads, giving one row per CDR3 protein. The data show about 240,000 distinct CDR3 sequences, roughly 8% seen once. Source material: blood, either unsorted or a sorted T cell fraction (not recorded which). The receptors shown here come from a female donor with ankylosing spondylitis or in good health (not recorded which). CDR3s include the opening cysteine and the closing phenylalanine or tryptophan. The D gene is left open where the match is weak. Size is omitted from some rows. Given values are once, few, many or a class for expanded clones.

>-|many|TRBJ2-1|TRBV10-3
CASGGLRALLLF
TGTGCCTCCGGGGGCTTAAGGGCCCTCCTACTCTTC
>TRBD1|many|TRBJ2-7|TRBV20-1
CSARGITGGNPYEQYF
TGCAGTGCTAGAGGCATAACAGGGGGGAACCCATACGAGCAGTACTTC
>-|many|TRBJ1-2|TRBV7-3
CASSHGMGVGYTF
TGTGCCAGCAGCCACGGAATGGGGGTCGGCTACACCTTC
>-|-|TRBJ2-7|TRBV7-2
CASSLVVSAEQYF
TGTGCCAGCAGCTTAGTAGTTTCTGCGGAGCAGTACTTC
>TRBD2|many|TRBJ2-7|TRBV20-1
CSARQAGELYEQYF
TGCAGTGCTAGGCAAGCGGGAGAGCTCTACGAGCAGTACTTC
>-|few|TRBJ1-1|TRBV11-2
CASRGRMNTEAFF
TGTGCCAGCAGGGGGAGGATGAACACTGAAGCTTTCTTT
>-|many|TRBJ2-7|TRBV5-6
CASSHFGRNYEQYF
TGTGCCAGCAGCCACTTTGGACGGAACTACGAGCAGTACTTC
>TRBD1|many|TRBJ2-7|TRBV19
CASSKTTGIDEQYF
TGTGCCAGTAGTAAGACGACAGGGATCGACGAGCAGTACTTC
>-|many|TRBJ1-5|TRBV6-2/TRBV6-3
CASKDSNQPQHF
TGTGCCAGCAAAGATAGCAATCAGCCCCAGCATTTT
>TRBD1|-|TRBJ1-4|TRBV7-8
CASSPGSTGANEKLFF
TGTGCCAGCAGCCCGGGCTCGACAGGGGCTAATGAAAAACTGTTTTTT
>TRBD2|many|TRBJ2-3|TRBV12-3/TRBV12-4
CASSSSGRGADTQYF
TGTGCCAGCAGTTCTAGCGGGAGAGGGGCAGATACGCAGTATTTT
>TRBD1|few|TRBJ2-3|TRBV11-2
CASSLDLGATGDTQYF
TGTGCCAGCAGCTTAGATCTGGGGGCGACAGGGGATACGCAGTATTTT
>-|-|TRBJ1-1|TRBV20-1
CSAPGRVNTEAFF
TGCAGTGCCCCGGGCAGGGTGAACACTGAAGCTTTCTTT
>TRBD1|-|TRBJ1-3|TRBV10-3
CAISDPRTGVAGNTIYF
TGTGCCATCAGTGACCCTCGGACAGGGGTAGCTGGAAACACCATATATTTT
>-|many|TRBJ1-4|TRBV12-3/TRBV12-4
CASSFSTTATNEKLFF
TGTGCCAGCAGTTTCAGTACGACGGCAACTAATGAAAAACTGTTTTTT
>TRBD1|many|TRBJ2-1|TRBV9
CASSVALRQGRSSYNEQFF
TGTGCCAGCAGCGTAGCTCTTCGACAGGGCAGGAGCTCCTACAATGAGCAGTTCTTC
>-|-|TRBJ2-7|TRBV30
CAWSSGRSYEQYF
TGTGCCTGGAGTTCGGGCCGCTCCTACGAGCAGTACTTC
>-|many|TRBJ1-1|TRBV20-1
CSAREVTEAFF
TGCAGTGCTCGGGAGGTCACTGAAGCTTTCTTT
>TRBD1|many|TRBJ2-5|TRBV29-1
CSVEAGQGPEQETQYF
TGCAGCGTTGAAGCGGGACAGGGGCCCGAACAAGAGACCCAGTACTTC
>-|few|TRBJ1-2|TRBV4-3
CASSQDYPRSNYGYTF
TGCGCCAGCAGCCAAGATTACCCGCGGAGCAATTATGGCTACACCTTC
>TRBD2|many|TRBJ2-7|TRBV28
CASRPGGTDEQYF
TGTGCCAGCCGCCCCGGGGGGACGGACGAGCAGTACTTC
>TRBD2|-|TRBJ2-1|TRBV13
CASSNPGLVGSEQFF
TGTGCCAGCAGTAACCCCGGACTAGTGGGGTCTGAGCAGTTCTTC
>-|many|TRBJ2-5|TRBV29-1
CSASEETQYF
TGCAGCGCTTCGGAAGAGACCCAGTACTTC
>-|many|TRBJ2-7|TRBV21-1
CASSTASSGIAYEQYF
TGTGCCAGCAGCACCGCCTCTAGCGGGATAGCCTACGAGCAGTACTTC
>TRBD2|many|TRBJ2-3|TRBV20-1
CSASGRGTDTQYF
TGCAGTGCTAGCGGGAGGGGCACAGATACGCAGTATTTT
>TRBD2|-|TRBJ2-7|TRBV7-2
CASSAGGSSYEQYF
TGTGCCAGCAGCGCGGGAGGTTCCTCCTACGAGCAGTACTTC
>TRBD1|many|TRBJ1-1|TRBV6-2/TRBV6-3
CASRTGGPEAFF
TGTGCCAGCAGGACAGGGGGGCCTGAAGCTTTCTTT
>TRBD2|many|TRBJ2-3|TRBV3-1
CASSPRTGTSGDTQYF
TGTGCCAGCAGCCCCCGTACCGGGACTAGCGGAGATACGCAGTATTTT
>-|many|TRBJ1-4|TRBV7-2
CASSPSPNEKLFF
TGTGCCAGCAGCCCCAGTCCTAATGAAAAACTGTTTTTT
>TRBD2|medium-sized|TRBJ2-4|TRBV20-1
CSALLAGENIQYF
TGCAGTGCACTTCTAGCGGGAGAAAACATTCAGTACTTC
>-|few|TRBJ1-2|TRBV2
CASSDRGGGGYTF
TGTGCCAGCAGTGACAGGGGCGGGGGTGGCTACACCTTC
>-|many|TRBJ1-3|TRBV11-2
CASSLETVGNTIYF
TGTGCCAGCAGCTTAGAAACAGTTGGAAACACCATATATTTT
>TRBD2|many|TRBJ2-3|TRBV5-1
CASSITSGVGTDTQYF
TGCGCCAGCAGCATCACTAGCGGTGTAGGCACAGATACGCAGTATTTT
>-|few|TRBJ1-5|TRBV10-1
CASSDSGGKVQHF
TGCGCCAGCAGTGACTCGGGAGGAAAAGTCCAGCATTTT
>TRBD1|many|TRBJ2-3|TRBV2
CASVTGVITDTQYF
TGTGCCAGCGTAACAGGGGTAATCACAGATACGCAGTATTTT
>-|many|TRBJ2-1|TRBV7-2
CASSLAFDSYNEQFF
TGTGCCAGCAGCTTAGCCTTCGACAGCTACAATGAGCAGTTCTTC
>-|many|TRBJ2-5|TRBV29-1
CSVVPAVILETQYF
TGCAGCGTTGTCCCGGCGGTCATCTTAGAGACCCAGTACTTC
>-|many|TRBJ2-1|TRBV15
CATSGWGANSYNEQFF
TGTGCCACCTCAGGGTGGGGCGCTAACTCCTACAATGAGCAGTTCTTC
>-|many|TRBJ2-5|TRBV12-3/TRBV12-4
CASSRSGQETQYF
TGTGCCAGCAGTCGGAGCGGTCAAGAGACCCAGTACTTC
>TRBD2|-|TRBJ2-5|TRBV30
CAWNRGRGGETQYF
TGTGCCTGGAACCGAGGGAGGGGAGGAGAGACCCAGTACTTC
>TRBD2|many|TRBJ2-1|TRBV7-9
CASSPRPGLGINEQFF
TGTGCCAGCAGCCCTAGGCCGGGACTAGGGATCAATGAGCAGTTCTTC
>TRBD1|many|TRBJ1-2|TRBV15
CATSTPGQPGYGYTF
TGTGCCACCAGCACCCCGGGACAGCCTGGCTATGGCTACACCTTC
>-|-|TRBJ2-7|TRBV18
CASSPRGFSSYEQYF
TGTGCCAGCTCACCAAGAGGGTTTAGCTCCTACGAGCAGTACTTC